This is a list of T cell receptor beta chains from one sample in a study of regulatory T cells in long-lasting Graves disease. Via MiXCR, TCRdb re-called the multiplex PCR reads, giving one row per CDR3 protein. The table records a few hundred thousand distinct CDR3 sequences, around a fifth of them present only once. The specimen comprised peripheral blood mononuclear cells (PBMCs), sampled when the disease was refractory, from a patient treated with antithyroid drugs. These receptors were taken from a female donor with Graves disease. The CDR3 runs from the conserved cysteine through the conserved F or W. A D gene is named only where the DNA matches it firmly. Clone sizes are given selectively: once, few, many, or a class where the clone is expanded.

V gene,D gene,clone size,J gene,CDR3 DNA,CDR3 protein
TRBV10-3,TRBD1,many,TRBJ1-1,TGTGCCATCAGTGTCGGGACAGGGCCCCCTGAAGCTTTCTTT,CAISVGTGPPEAFF
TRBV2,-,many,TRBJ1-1,TGTGCCAGCAGATGGACTACTACAGGGAGGGACACTGAAGCTTTCTTT,CASRWTTTGRDTEAFF
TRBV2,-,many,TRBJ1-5,TGTGCCAGCAGTGAAGTAGCACAGCCCCAGCATTTT,CASSEVAQPQHF
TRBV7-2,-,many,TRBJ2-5,TGTGCCAGCAGCCCCTCGAGTAGCCAAGAGACCCAGTACTTC,CASSPSSSQETQYF
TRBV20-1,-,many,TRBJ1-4,TGCAGTGCTAGGGAACCCCATGGTGAAAAACTGTTTTTT,CSAREPHGEKLFF
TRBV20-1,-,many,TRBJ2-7,TGCAGTGCTAGAGACCCGGACTACTCCTACGAGCAGTACTTC,CSARDPDYSYEQYF
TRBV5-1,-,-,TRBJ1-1,TGCGCCAGCAGCTTGGCCCAGCCGTACACTGAAGCTTTCTTT,CASSLAQPYTEAFF
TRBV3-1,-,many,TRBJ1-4,TGTGCCAGCAGCCAAGGGAGTGGTTCTAATGAAAAACTGTTTTTT,CASSQGSGSNEKLFF
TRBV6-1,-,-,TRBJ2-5,TGTGCCAGCAGCCCCCTGCCGGAGACCCAGTACTTC,CASSPLPETQYF
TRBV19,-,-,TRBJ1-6,TGTGCCAGTAGCCCGGGCCCAGGGAATAATTCACCCCTCCACTTT,CASSPGPGNNSPLHF
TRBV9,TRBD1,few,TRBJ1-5,TGTGCCAGCAGCGAGACAGGGGGGGGAGGCCAGCCCCAGCATTTT,CASSETGGGGQPQHF
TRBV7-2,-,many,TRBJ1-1,TGTGCCAGCAGCCCCCCGAAGGCGCAGGAAGGAGTTAGGACTGAAGCTTTCTTT,CASSPPKAQEGVRTEAFF
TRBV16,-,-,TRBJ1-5,TGTGCCAGCAGCCAATCCGGGCTCCGAAACGTTAATCAGCCCCAGCATTTT,CASSQSGLRNVNQPQHF
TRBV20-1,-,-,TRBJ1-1,TGCAGTGCTAGAGAAAGAGGGCGGGAGAACACTGAAACTTTCTTT,CSARERGRENTETFF
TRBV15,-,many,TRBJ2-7,TGTGCCACCAGCAGAGATCAAGCAGCCTACGAGCAGTACTTC,CATSRDQAAYEQYF
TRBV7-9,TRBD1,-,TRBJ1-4,TGTGCCAGCAGCTTATCTGGGCAGGGGGGTGAAAAACTGTTTTTT,CASSLSGQGGEKLFF
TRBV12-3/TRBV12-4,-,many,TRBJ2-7,TGTGCCAGCAGTTTGGGGGTAAGCGAGCAGTACTTC,CASSLGVSEQYF
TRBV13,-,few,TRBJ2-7,TGTGCCAGCAGCTTGTCTGTCCGGGGGTCCTACGAGCAGTACTTC,CASSLSVRGSYEQYF
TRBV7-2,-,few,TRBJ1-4,TGTGCCAGCAGCTCCTCGGGAGCAACTAATGAAAAACTGTTTTTT,CASSSSGATNEKLFF
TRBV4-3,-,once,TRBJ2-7,TGCGCCAGCAGCCAAGATACTGACCCGGGGGCGGAGGAGCAGTACTTC,CASSQDTDPGAEEQYF
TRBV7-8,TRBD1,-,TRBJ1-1,TGTGCCAGCAGCTTGGGACAGGGGGCTACGAACACTGAAGCTTTCTTT,CASSLGQGATNTEAFF
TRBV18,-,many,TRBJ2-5,TGTGCCAGCTCACCGGAACAAACCCAGTACTTC,CASSPEQTQYF
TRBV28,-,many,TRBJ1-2,TGTGCCAGCAAGGGAGGCTATGGCTACACCTTC,CASKGGYGYTF
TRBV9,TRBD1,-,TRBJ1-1,TGTGCCAGCAGCGTAGGGGCAGGGGGATATGTGAACACTGAAGCTTTCTTT,CASSVGAGGYVNTEAFF
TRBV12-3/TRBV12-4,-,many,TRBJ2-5,TGTGCCAGCAGGCTAGGGATTCAGGAGACCCAGTACTTC,CASRLGIQETQYF
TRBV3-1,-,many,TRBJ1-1,TGTGCCAGCAGCTCCACGGGATCTGAAGCTTTCTTT,CASSSTGSEAFF
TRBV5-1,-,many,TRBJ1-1,TGCGCCAGCCGAAGGCGGGATCTGAACACTGAAGCTTTCTTT,CASRRRDLNTEAFF
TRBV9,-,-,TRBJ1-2,TGTGCCAGCAGCGTTGGGGCATGGGGCTACACCTTC,CASSVGAWGYTF
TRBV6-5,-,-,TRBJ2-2,TGTGCCAGCAGTTACTCCAGACCGAATAGGGACACCGGGGAGCTGTTTTTT,CASSYSRPNRDTGELFF
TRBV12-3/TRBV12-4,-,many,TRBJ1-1,TGTGCCAGCAGTCCCACAGTAGCCGGGAGGGGTGAAGCTTTCTTT,CASSPTVAGRGEAFF
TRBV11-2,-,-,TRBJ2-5,TGTGCCAGCAGCCAGTGGCCGGACGAGACCCAGTACTTC,CASSQWPDETQYF
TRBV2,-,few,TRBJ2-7,TGTGCCAGCAGTGTGCGGAGGGCCCGGTCGAGCGAGCAGTACTTC,CASSVRRARSSEQYF
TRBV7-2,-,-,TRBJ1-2,TGTGCCAGCAGCCGAAGTCAGAATGCAGACTATGGCTACACCTTC,CASSRSQNADYGYTF
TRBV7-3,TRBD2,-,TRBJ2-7,TGTGCCAGCAGCTTATTAGAAGCGGGGGCTATGTACTTC,CASSLLEAGAMYF
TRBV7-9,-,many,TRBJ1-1,TGTGCCAGCAGCTCCAAACCTGGAGGCGGGAACACTGAAGCTTTCTTT,CASSSKPGGGNTEAFF
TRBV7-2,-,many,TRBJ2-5,TGTGCCAGCAGCTTGGGGATCGAAGAGACCCAGTACTTC,CASSLGIEETQYF
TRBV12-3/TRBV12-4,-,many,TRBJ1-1,TGTGCCACCAAGGGGGGGGTGGGGAACACTGAAGCTTTCTTT,CATKGGVGNTEAFF
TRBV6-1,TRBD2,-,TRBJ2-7,TGTGCCAGCAGTCTAGTTCCGGGACTAGCCACCCACGAGCAGTACTTC,CASSLVPGLATHEQYF
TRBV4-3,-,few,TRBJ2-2,TGCGCCAGCAGCCAAGGGACGGCGGGGATGAACACCGGGGAGCTGTTTTTT,CASSQGTAGMNTGELFF
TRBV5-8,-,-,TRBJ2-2,TGTGCCAGCGGGCAGAGATTTGGGGAGCTGTTTTTT,CASGQRFGELFF
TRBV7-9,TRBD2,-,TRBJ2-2,TGTGCCAGCAGTAACCCCGGACTAGCGGGAAGTCACACCGGGGAGCTGTTTTTT,CASSNPGLAGSHTGELFF
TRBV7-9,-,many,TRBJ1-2,TGTGCCAGCAGCCCCCTTGGGGAGGGGGAAAGTGGCTACACCTTC,CASSPLGEGESGYTF